This T cell receptor beta chain was identified in a study of shared clonotypes between healthy human individuals. Study results and limitations: Shared clonotypes: about 5% naive CD4, around 3.7% naive CD8, about 2.5% memory CD4, about 0.4% memory CD8. Naive subsets generally had larger estimated richness than memory subsets. Sorted-subset sequencing, rarefaction showed, was incomplete despite large depth.

The repertoire was sequenced with immunoSEQ multiplex PCR; TCRdb's copy has only in-frame clones and lacks some. The sample lists some 1.4 million clones, roughly 95% occurring once. This CDR3 comprises 11 residues. V dropped 3 bases and J dropped 3 bases, with 3 bases sitting between them. Germline-derived CDR1 and CDR2 are KGHSH and LQKENI. A note on this clone: What it recognizes is unknown. Other DNA sequences in the same sample also yield this CDR3.

Donors were healthy HIV-negative adults without recently reported acute infections or vaccinations. The sequence was collected from a man between 25 and 39 years old in good health. The material sequenced was naive CD4+ T cells sorted from blood. The subset is: CD45RA+ positively selected. The chain couples TRBV18 to TRBJ2-7; D unclear. The DNA of the CDR3 is TGTGCCAGCTCACCGGGCTACGAGCAGTACTTC. It yields the protein CASSPGYEQYF.